The 23 T cell receptor beta chains below were found in one sample sequenced in a study of blood T cell repertoires in COVID-19 (dated by TCRdb to about 2020). To prepare the library, the immunoSEQ multiplex PCR assay was applied. TCRdb holds this immuneACCESS table with in-frame rearrangements only. Some clones are missing; in checked studies, unresolved V genes explain under half, and the rest has no known cause. Recorded for this sample are fewer than 450,000 clones; around nine tenths of them occurred a single time. The ten biggest clones cover approximately 7.4% of the sample. The sequencing input was peripheral blood. Receptors originate from a woman in her 70s with COVID-19, enrolled during active disease.

The rearrangement joins TRBV19 to TRBJ1-4, with D unclear. The germline V gene encodes CDR1 LNHDA and CDR2 SQIVND (reference sequence). V lost 3 bases to trimming and J lost 3 bases, with 8 bases between them. The CDR3 runs to 14 residues. The DNA for the CDR3 is TGTGCCAGTAGTATCGTTACGGCTAATGAAAAACTGTTTTTT. Residues: CASSIVTANEKLFF.

This chain uses TRBV5-6 with TRBJ1-3; 8 bases match TRBD1. The J segment lost 1 base and the V segment lost 4 bases, leaving 7 bases of the junction unmatched. The CDR3 spans 16 residues. Germline CDR1 reads SGHDT; CDR2 reads YYEEEE. Here the CDR3 DNA reads TGTGCCAGCAGCCATACAGGGGGACAGTCTGGAAACACCATATATTTT. Translated, it gives CASSHTGGQSGNTIYF.

The J gene is TRBJ1-2, the V gene TRBV2, with D possibly being TRBD1 (5 bases). V lost 3 bases and J 13 bases, leaving 18 bases between the germline ends. Germline V gene lookup returns CDR1 SNHLY and CDR2 FYNNEI. CDR3 length: 13 residues. This CDR3 reads CASSDGLGVPSTF. DNA of the CDR3: TGTGCCAGCAGTGACGGGTTAGGGGTACCGAGCACCTTC.

J is TRBJ1-1 and V is TRBV30, with 10 nucleotides matching TRBD1. V lost 0 bases and J lost 4; bases outside the gene matches: 5. This CDR3 region has 15 residues. The germline V gene encodes CDR1 GTSNPN and CDR2 SVGIG (reference sequence). For the CDR3, the DNA is TGTGCCTGGAGTGTGACAGGGGGCGGAATCACTGAAGCTTTCTTT. Translating it yields CAWSVTGGGITEAFF.

V gene TRBV7-2 combines with J gene TRBJ1-2; D is perhaps TRBD1 (5 bases). Germline CDR1 SGHTA, CDR2 FQGNSA. V lost 1 base, J lost 5 bases, and 11 bases lay in between. CDR3 length: 14 residues. DNA of the CDR3: TGTGCCAGCAGCTTAGATACGGCAGGGTATGGCTACACCTTC. Its translation: CASSLDTAGYGYTF.

The V gene is TRBV14, the J gene TRBJ1-2, with D maybe TRBD1 (5 bases). V was trimmed by 4 bases and J by 8 bases, leaving 11 bases between them. The CDR3 sequence is 12 residues long. Germline V gene sequence: CDR1 SGHDN, CDR2 FVKESK. This CDR3 is CASSRSGQGYTF. CDR3 DNA sequence: TGTGCCAGCAGCCGATCAGGACAAGGCTACACCTTC.

The genes are TRBV19 and TRBJ1-1, with D unclear. The germline V gene has CDR1 LNHDA and CDR2 SQIVND (reference sequence). There are 15 residues in the CDR3. V was clipped by 8 bases and J by 2 bases, with 18 bases between them. The CDR3 bases are TGTGCCAGTTCTCGCGGGGTACAGCCCAACACTGAAGCTTTCTTT. Protein: CASSRGVQPNTEAFF. Drawing the rest from reference TRBV19 and TRBJ1-1, the complete variable domain is DGGITQSPKYLFRKEGQNVTLSCEQNLNHDAMYWYRQDPGQGLRLIYYSQIVNDFQKGDIAEGYSVSREKKESFPLTVTSAQKNPTAFYLCASSRGVQPNTEAFFGQGTRLTVV.

This chain uses TRBV12-3 or TRBV12-4 with TRBJ2-7, with TRBD2 as a possible D gene (5 bases). V lost 6 bases, J lost 2 bases, and 8 bases lay in between. The length of the CDR3 is 12 residues. This CDR3 is CASSRGPYEQYF. The CDR3 coding sequence is TGTGCCAGCAGCCGGGGTCCCTACGAGCAGTACTTC.

CDR3 sequence (DNA): TGTGCCAGCAGCCCCACAGGGGATAACGGGGAGCTGTTTTTT. The encoded protein is CASSPTGDNGELFF. This chain uses TRBV7-9 with TRBJ2-2; 7 nucleotides line up with TRBD1. CDR3 length equals 14 residues. After removal of 5 bases from V and 7 bases from J, the junction contained 7 bases not matched to a gene. Germline V lookup: CDR1 SEHNR, CDR2 FQNEAQ (reference sequence). The full variable domain, in which reference TRBV7-9 and TRBJ2-2 provide the parts outside the CDR3, is DTGVSQNPRHKITKRGQNVTFRCDPISEHNRLYWYRQTLGQGPEFLTYFQNEAQLEKSRLLSDRFSAERPKGSFSTLEIQRTEQGDSAMYLCASSPTGDNGELFFGEGSRLTVL.

The chain is built from TRBV9 and TRBJ1-3, with 10 bases identical to TRBD1. The germline gives CDR1 SGDLS, CDR2 YYNGEE. The J segment lost 7 bases and the V segment lost 4 bases, leaving 11 bases of the junction unmatched. The CDR3 runs 16 residues. The CDR3: CASSLDRGALGNTIYF. The CDR3 DNA is TGTGCCAGCAGCTTGGACAGGGGGGCATTGGGGAACACCATATATTTT. The full variable domain, in which reference TRBV9 and TRBJ1-3 provide the parts outside the CDR3, is DSGVTQTPKHLITATGQRVTLRCSPRSGDLSVYWYQQSLDQGLQFLIQYYNGEERAKGNILERFSAQQFPDLHSELNLSSLELGDSALYFCASSLDRGALGNTIYFGEGSWLTVV.

The V gene is TRBV30, the J gene TRBJ1-4, with D perhaps TRBD1 (5 bases). V was clipped by 0 bases and J by 4 bases, with 12 bases between them. From germline, CDR1 is GTSNPN and CDR2 SVGIG (reference sequence). This CDR3 comprises 15 residues. In nucleotides, the CDR3 is TGTGCCTGGAGTGTAGCTTACAGGCTTAATGAAAAACTGTTTTTT. Its protein product is CAWSVAYRLNEKLFF. Full variable domain (missing parts from reference TRBV30 and TRBJ1-4): SQTIHQWPATLVQPVGSPLSLECTVEGTSNPNLYWYRQAAGRGLQLLFYSVGIGQISSEVPQNLSASRPQDRQFILSSKKLLLSDSGFYLCAWSVAYRLNEKLFFGSGTQLSVL.

The chain carries TRBV5-4 and TRBJ1-1; D unresolved. Per the germline V gene, CDR1 is SGHNT and CDR2 is YYREEE (reference sequence). Trimming stripped 2 bases from V and 4 bases from J, with 3 bases between. There are 11 residues in the CDR3. CDR3 sequence (DNA): TGTGCCAGCAGCTTCGGCACTGAAGCTTTCTTT. This codes for CASSFGTEAFF.

This chain joins TRBV19 and TRBJ1-2, with 7 bases lining up with TRBD1. The J segment lost 4 bases and the V segment lost 5 bases, leaving 4 bases of the junction unmatched. The CDR3 has 13 amino acids. Germline CDR1 LNHDA, CDR2 SQIVND (reference sequence). In DNA form, the CDR3 reads TGTGCCAGTAGTCCAACAGGGGCCTATGGCTACACCTTC. Translation: CASSPTGAYGYTF. Based on the CDR3 plus reference TRBV19 and TRBJ1-2, the full variable domain is DGGITQSPKYLFRKEGQNVTLSCEQNLNHDAMYWYRQDPGQGLRLIYYSQIVNDFQKGDIAEGYSVSREKKESFPLTVTSAQKNPTAFYLCASSPTGAYGYTFGSGTRLTVV.

In the case of this clone: The junction shows a germline mismatch at one end, possibly a read error. Here the CDR3 DNA reads TGCAGTGCTACAGCAGGGGCGTCTTTT. Translating it yields CSATAGASF. This chain connects TRBV20-1 to TRBJ1-1, with a weak D call TRBD1 (6 bases). Looked up from germline, CDR1 is DFQATT and CDR2 is SNEGSKA (reference sequence). CDR3 length: 9 residues.

This chain links TRBV2 with TRBJ1-6; 10 nucleotides line up with TRBD1. CDR1 is SNHLY and CDR2 is FYNNEI in the germline V gene. With V trimmed by 6 bases and J by 10 bases, 15 bases remained unmatched. The CDR3 has 17 amino acids. CDR3 DNA: TGTGCCAGCAGCCGACAGGGGGCTGGGGGGGCTCGATCACCCCTCCACTTT. Translating gives CASSRQGAGGARSPLHF.

The chain employs TRBV27 and TRBJ2-3; 8 bases fit TRBD1. Unmatched junction bases numbered 10, after V lost 5 bases and J lost 6 bases. From germline, CDR1 is MNHEY and CDR2 SMNVEV (reference sequence). The CDR3 runs to 15 residues. CDR3 amino acids: CASSPRTGTVDTQYF. CDR3 coding DNA: TGTGCCAGCAGTCCTCGGACAGGGACGGTTGATACGCAGTATTTT.

The V and J genes are TRBV5-6 and TRBJ2-4; possibly TRBD1 for D (5 bases). The CDR3 totals 16 residues. The germline gives CDR1 SGHDT, CDR2 YYEEEE. Deletions cut 1 base from V and 0 bases from J, with 11 bases between. This CDR3 reads CASSLSGHLAKNIQYF. CDR3 nucleotide sequence: TGTGCCAGCAGCTTGTCAGGGCATCTAGCCAAAAACATTCAGTACTTC.

The chain employs TRBV7-3 and TRBJ1-2, with D possibly matching TRBD1 (6 bases). The CDR3 consists of 14 residues. The germline V and J ends were trimmed by 3 bases and 13 bases, with 21 bases remaining between them. The germline V gene has CDR1 SGHTA and CDR2 FQGTGA. Here the CDR3 reads CASSFLGRGNPPTF. The CDR3 nucleotides read TGTGCCAGCAGCTTCTTAGGCAGGGGTAACCCTCCCACCTTC.

The table lists this clone with a count of one. This chain connects TRBV6-5 to TRBJ1-2; D is perhaps TRBD1 (5 bases). The ends were cut back, 0 bases at V and 0 bases at J, with 8 bases in the middle. Per germline, CDR1 MNHEY and CDR2 SVGAGI. The CDR3 length is 15 residues. Here the CDR3 DNA reads TGTGCCAGCAGTTACTCGGGGGGTACTAACTATGGCTACACCTTC. It encodes CASSYSGGTNYGYTF.

This clone has more than one count but fewer than ten. V and J are TRBV2 and TRBJ1-6, with D perhaps matching TRBD1 (6 bases). Germline V gene sequence: CDR1 SNHLY, CDR2 FYNNEI. The ends were cut back, 6 bases at V and 9 bases at J, with 15 bases in the middle. The CDR3 contains 14 residues. CDR3 sequence reads: CASRVAGAGSPLHF. Here the CDR3 DNA reads TGTGCCAGCAGGGTCGCGGGGGCAGGTTCACCCCTCCACTTT.

V usage is TRBV5-6 and J usage is TRBJ1-1; D gene uncertain. The germline CDR1 and CDR2 sequences are SGHDT and YYEEEE. This CDR3 has 11 residues. V lost 2 bases and J 8 bases, leaving 7 bases between the germline ends. The CDR3 DNA is TGTGCCAGCAGCTTCTCGAGGGAAGCTTTCTTT. Its protein is CASSFSREAFF.

The chain links TRBV7-2 to TRBJ1-4; the match to TRBD1 covers 7 bases. This CDR3 contains 14 residues. With V trimmed by 3 bases and J by 7 bases, 5 bases remained unmatched. Looked up from germline, CDR1 is SGHTA and CDR2 is FQGNSA. Here the CDR3 DNA reads TGTGCCAGCAGCTTGACAGGGATTAGTGAAAAACTGTTTTTT. Its protein product is CASSLTGISEKLFF.

The chain links TRBV12-3 or TRBV12-4 to TRBJ1-5, with D tentatively TRBD1 (6 bases). Trimming took 3 bases from V and 7 from J, leaving 10 bases between them. The CDR3 sequence is 13 residues long. DNA of the CDR3: TGTGCCAGCAGTTTTTCAGGGGACCAGCCCCAGCATTTT. This encodes CASSFSGDQPQHF.